This T cell receptor beta chain appears in the sequencing data of a study of blood T cell repertoires in COVID-19. In the study overall: Collection of acute and convalescent COVID-19 samples took place in the United States, Italy and Spain. T cells, B-cell-depleted T cells, or PBMCs provided the cDNA or gDNA that served as material.

This clone was picked up a small number of times. Participant-given clinical history determined each cohort assignment. This CDR3 region has 13 residues. Germline lookup yields CDR1 SNHLY and CDR2 FYNNEI. V was pared by 5 bases and J by 8 bases, with 12 bases between. Authors' methods: Amplifying reference gene primers gave estimates of nucleated cell counts. The assay was immunoSEQ multiplex PCR, and TCRdb's table has in-frame clones only and misses some. V and J calls and clone size follow that table, whereas D and trimming were derived from the DNA. There are 100,000 to 150,000 clones in the sample; about 88% occur only once, and less than 2.5% lies in the top ten.

This clonotype originated in a woman aged 45-65 years who had recovered from COVID-19. What was sequenced was PBMCs or T cells enriched from blood (not recorded which). The V and J genes are TRBV2 and TRBJ1-4; D not certain. For the CDR3, the DNA is TGTGCCAGCAGTCGCTTAATGAGCGAAAAACTGTTTTTT. Amino acids: CASSRLMSEKLFF.